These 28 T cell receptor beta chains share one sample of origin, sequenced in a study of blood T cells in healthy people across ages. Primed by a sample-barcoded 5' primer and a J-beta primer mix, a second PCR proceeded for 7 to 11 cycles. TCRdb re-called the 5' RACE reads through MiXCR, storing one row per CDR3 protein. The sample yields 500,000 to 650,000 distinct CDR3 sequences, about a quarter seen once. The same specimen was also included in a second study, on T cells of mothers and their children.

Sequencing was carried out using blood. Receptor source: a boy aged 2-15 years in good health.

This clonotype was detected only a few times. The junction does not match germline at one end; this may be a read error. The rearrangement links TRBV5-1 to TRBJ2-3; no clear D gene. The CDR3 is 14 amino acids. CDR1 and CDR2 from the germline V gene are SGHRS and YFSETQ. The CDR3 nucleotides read TGCGCCAGCAGGGGCGGAGAGGTTACAGATACGCGGTATTTT. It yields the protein CASRGGEVTDTRYF.

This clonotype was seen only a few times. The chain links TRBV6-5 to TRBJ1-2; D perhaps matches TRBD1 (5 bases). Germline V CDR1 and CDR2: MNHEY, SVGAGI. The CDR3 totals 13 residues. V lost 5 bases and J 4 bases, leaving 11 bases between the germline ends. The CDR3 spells CASSRDVRYGYTF. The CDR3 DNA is TGTGCCAGCAGTAGGGACGTTCGCTATGGCTACACCTTC.

The CDR3 region is CASSSTQCSTEAFF. For the CDR3, the DNA is TGTGCCAGCAGCTCTACCCAGTGCTCGACTGAAGCTTTCTTT. The J gene is TRBJ1-1, the V gene TRBV3-1; the D is unclear. The CDR3 extends over 14 amino acids. Trimming took 5 bases from V and 5 from J, leaving 15 bases between them. Germline lookup yields CDR1 LGHDT and CDR2 YNNKEL (reference sequence).

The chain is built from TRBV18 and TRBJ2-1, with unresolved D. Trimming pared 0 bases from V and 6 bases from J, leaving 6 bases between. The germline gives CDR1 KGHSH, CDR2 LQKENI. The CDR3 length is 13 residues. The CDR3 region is CASSPPMGNEQFF. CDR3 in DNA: TGTGCCAGCTCACCACCGATGGGCAATGAGCAGTTCTTC.

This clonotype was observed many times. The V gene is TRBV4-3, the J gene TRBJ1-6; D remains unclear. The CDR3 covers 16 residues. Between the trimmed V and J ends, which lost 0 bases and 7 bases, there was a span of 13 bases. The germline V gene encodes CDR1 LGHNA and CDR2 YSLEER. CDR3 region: CASSQEGSVGNSPLHF. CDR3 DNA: TGCGCCAGCAGCCAAGAAGGTTCCGTCGGCAATTCACCCCTCCACTTT.

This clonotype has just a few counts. The CDR3 is CASSALGTRGGNEQFF. CDR3 nucleotides: TGTGCCAGCAGTGCCCTAGGGACTAGGGGAGGCAATGAGCAGTTCTTC. V is TRBV2 and J is TRBJ2-1; TRBD2 aligns across 8 bases. Germline V gene data show CDR1 as SNHLY and CDR2 as FYNNEI. Unmatched junction bases numbered 11, after V lost 4 bases and J lost 6 bases. The CDR3 extends over 16 amino acids.

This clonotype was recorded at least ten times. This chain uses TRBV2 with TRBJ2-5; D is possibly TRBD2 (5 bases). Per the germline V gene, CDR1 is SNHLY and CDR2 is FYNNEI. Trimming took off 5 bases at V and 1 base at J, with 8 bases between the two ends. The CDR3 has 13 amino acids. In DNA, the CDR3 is TGTGCCAGCAGTAGGGAGCGCCAAGAGACCCAGTACTTC. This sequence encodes CASSRERQETQYF. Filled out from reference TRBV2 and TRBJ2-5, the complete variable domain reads EPEVTQTPSHQVTQMGQEVILRCVPISNHLYFYWYRQILGQKVEFLVSFYNNEISEKSEIFDDQFSVERPDGSNFTLKIRSTKLEDSAMYFCASSRERQETQYFGPGTRLLVL.

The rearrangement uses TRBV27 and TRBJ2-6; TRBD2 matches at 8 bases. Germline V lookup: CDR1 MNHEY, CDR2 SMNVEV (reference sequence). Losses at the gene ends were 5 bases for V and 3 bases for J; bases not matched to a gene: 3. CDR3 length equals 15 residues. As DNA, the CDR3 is TGTGCCAGCAGTCTCGGGGGGGTTGGGGCCAACGTCCTGACTTTC. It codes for CASSLGGVGANVLTF.

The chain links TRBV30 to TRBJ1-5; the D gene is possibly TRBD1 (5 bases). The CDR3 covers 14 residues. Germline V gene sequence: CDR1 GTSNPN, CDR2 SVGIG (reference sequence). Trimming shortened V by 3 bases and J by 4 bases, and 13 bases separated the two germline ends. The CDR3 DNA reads TGTGCCTGGAGCGCGGGGCGGCCTAATCAGCCCCAGCATTTT. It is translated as CAWSAGRPNQPQHF.

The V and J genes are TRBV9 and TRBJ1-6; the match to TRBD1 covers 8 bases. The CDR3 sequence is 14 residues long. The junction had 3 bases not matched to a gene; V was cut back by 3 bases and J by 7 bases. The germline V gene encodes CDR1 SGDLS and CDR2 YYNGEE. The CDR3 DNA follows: TGTGCCAGCAGCGCCCGACAGGGGAATTCACCCCTCCACTTT. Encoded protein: CASSARQGNSPLHF.

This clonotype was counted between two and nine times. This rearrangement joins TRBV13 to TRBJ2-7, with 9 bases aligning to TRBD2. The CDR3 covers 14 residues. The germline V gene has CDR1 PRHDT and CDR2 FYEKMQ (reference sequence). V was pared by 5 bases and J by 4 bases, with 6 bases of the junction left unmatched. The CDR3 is CASSISGSGYEQYF. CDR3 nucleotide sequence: TGTGCCAGCAGCATTAGCGGGAGCGGGTACGAGCAGTACTTC.

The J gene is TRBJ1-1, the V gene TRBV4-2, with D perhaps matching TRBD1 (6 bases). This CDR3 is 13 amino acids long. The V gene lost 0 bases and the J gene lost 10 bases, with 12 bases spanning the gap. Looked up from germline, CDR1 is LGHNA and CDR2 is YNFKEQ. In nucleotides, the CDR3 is TGTGCCAGCAGCCAAGATCAGGGGCTTGGAGCTTTCTTT. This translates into CASSQDQGLGAFF.

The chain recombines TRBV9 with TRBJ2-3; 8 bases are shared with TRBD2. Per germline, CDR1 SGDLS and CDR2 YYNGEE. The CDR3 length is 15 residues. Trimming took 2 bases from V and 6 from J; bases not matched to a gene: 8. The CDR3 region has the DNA TGTGCCAGCAGCGTGAGCGGGGGAACAGGGGATACGCAGTATTTT. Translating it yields CASSVSGGTGDTQYF.

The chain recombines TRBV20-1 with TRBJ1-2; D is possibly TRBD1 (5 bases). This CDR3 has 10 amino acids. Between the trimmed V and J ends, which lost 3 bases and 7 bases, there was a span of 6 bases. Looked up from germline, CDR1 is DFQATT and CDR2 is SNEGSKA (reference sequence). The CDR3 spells CSARGVGYTF. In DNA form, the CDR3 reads TGCAGTGCTAGGGGGGTTGGCTACACCTTC.

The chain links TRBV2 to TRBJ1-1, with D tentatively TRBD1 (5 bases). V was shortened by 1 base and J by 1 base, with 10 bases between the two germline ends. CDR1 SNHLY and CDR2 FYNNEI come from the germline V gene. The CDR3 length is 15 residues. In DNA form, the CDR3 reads TGTGCCAGCAGTGAAGTCAGGCAGGGGAACACTGAAGCTTTCTTT. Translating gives CASSEVRQGNTEAFF.

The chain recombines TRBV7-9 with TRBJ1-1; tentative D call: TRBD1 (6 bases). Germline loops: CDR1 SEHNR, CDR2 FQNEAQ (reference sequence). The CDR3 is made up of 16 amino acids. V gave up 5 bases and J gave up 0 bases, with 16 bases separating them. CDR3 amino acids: CASSQNRVTMNTEAFF. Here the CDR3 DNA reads TGTGCCAGCAGCCAAAACAGGGTCACGATGAACACTGAAGCTTTCTTT.

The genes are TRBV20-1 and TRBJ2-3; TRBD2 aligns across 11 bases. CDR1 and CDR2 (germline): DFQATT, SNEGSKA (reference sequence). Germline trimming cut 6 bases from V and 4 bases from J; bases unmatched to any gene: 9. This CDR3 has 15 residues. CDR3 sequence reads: CSAVEGTSGSDTQYF. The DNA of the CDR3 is TGCAGTGCGGTAGAGGGGACTAGCGGATCAGATACGCAGTATTTT.

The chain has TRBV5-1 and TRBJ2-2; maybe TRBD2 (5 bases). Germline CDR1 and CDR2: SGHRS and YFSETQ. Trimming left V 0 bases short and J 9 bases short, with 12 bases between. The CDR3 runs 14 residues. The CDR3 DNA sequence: TGCGCCAGCAGCTTGGCGCGAGCGGCAAGGGAGCTGTTTTTT. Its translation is CASSLARAARELFF.

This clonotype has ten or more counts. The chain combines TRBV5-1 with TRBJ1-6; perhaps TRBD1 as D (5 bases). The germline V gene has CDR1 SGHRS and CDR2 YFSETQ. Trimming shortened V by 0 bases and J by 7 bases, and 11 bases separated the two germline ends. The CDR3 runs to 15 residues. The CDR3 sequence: CASSLAGPKNSPLHF. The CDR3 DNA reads TGCGCCAGCAGCTTGGCGGGACCTAAGAATTCACCCCTCCACTTT. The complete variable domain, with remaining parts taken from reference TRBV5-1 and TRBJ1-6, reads KAGVTQTPRYLIKTRGQQVTLSCSPISGHRSVSWYQQTPGQGLQFLFEYFSETQRNKGNFPGRFSGRQFSNSRSEMNVSTLELGDSALYLCASSLAGPKNSPLHFGNGTRLTVT.

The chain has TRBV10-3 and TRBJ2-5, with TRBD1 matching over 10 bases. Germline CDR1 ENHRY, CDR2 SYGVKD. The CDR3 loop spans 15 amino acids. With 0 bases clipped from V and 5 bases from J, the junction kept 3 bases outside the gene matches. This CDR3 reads CAISESGTGVETQYF. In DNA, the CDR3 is TGTGCCATCAGTGAGTCCGGGACAGGGGTGGAGACCCAGTACTTC.

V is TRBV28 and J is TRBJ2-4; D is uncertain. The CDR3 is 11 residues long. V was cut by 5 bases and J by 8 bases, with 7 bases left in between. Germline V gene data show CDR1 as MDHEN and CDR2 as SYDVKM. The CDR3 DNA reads TGTGCCAGCAGTGACGTGGACATTCAGTACTTC. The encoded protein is CASSDVDIQYF. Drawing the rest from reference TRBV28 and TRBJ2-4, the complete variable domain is DVKVTQSSRYLVKRTGEKVFLECVQDMDHENMFWYRQDPGLGLRLIYFSYDVKMKEKGDIPEGYSVSREKKERFSLILESASTNQTSMYLCASSDVDIQYFGAGTRLSVL.

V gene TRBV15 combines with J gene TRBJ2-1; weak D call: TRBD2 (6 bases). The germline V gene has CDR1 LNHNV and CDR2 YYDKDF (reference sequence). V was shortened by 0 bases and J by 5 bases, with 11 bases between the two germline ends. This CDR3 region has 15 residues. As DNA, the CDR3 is TGTGCCACCAGCAGAGAAGGGCGGGGCAACAATGAGCAGTTCTTC. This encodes CATSREGRGNNEQFF.

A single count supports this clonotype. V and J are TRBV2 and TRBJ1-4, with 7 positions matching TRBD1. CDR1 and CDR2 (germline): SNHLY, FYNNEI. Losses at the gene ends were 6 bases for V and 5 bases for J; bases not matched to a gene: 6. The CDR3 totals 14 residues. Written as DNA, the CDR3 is TGTGCCAGCAGGATTCAGGGGGAAAATGAAAAACTGTTTTTT. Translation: CASRIQGENEKLFF.

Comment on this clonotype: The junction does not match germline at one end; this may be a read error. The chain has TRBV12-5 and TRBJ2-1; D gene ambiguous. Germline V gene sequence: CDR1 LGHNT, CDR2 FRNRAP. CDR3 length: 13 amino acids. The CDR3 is CAGGFQRTDEQFF. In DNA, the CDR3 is TGTGCTGGTGGTTTTCAGAGGACGGATGAGCAGTTCTTC.

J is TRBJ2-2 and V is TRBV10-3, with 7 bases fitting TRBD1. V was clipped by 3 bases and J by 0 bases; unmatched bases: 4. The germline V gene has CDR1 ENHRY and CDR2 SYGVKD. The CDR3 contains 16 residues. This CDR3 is CAISEGGPANTGELFF. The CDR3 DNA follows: TGTGCCATCAGTGAAGGGGGCCCCGCGAACACCGGGGAGCTGTTTTTT.

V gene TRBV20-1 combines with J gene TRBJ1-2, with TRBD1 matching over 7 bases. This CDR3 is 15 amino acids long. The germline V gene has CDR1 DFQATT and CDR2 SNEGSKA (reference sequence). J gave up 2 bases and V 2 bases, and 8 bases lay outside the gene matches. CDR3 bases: TGCAGTGCTAGACCGCCGGGACAGCAAAACTATGGCTACACCTTC. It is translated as CSARPPGQQNYGYTF.

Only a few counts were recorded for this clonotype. The CDR3 DNA follows: TGTGCCAGCAGCTCACTAGTCAGTGAGGGAGATACGCAGTATTTT. Translation: CASSSLVSEGDTQYF. The V call is TRBV5-4, the J call TRBJ2-3; D may be TRBD2 (5 bases). Germline V CDR1 and CDR2: SGHNT, YYREEE (reference sequence). This CDR3 contains 15 residues. V was cut by 3 bases and J by 5 bases, with 16 bases left in between. The complete variable domain, with remaining parts taken from reference TRBV5-4 and TRBJ2-3, reads ETGVTQSPTHLIKTRGQQVTLRCSSQSGHNTVSWYQQALGQGPQFIFQYYREEENGRGNFPPRFSGLQFPNYSSELNVNALELDDSALYLCASSSLVSEGDTQYFGPGTRLTVL.

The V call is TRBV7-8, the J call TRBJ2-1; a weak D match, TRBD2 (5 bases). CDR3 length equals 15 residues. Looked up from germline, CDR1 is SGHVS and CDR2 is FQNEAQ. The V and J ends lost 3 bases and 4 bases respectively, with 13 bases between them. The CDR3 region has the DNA TGTGCCAGCAGCTTCCTACGGGGAGATTACAATGAGCAGTTCTTC. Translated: CASSFLRGDYNEQFF. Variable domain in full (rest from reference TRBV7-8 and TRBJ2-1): GAGVSQSPRYKVAKRGQDVALRCDPISGHVSLFWYQQALGQGPEFLTYFQNEAQLDKSGLPSDRFFAERPEGSVSTLKIQRTQQEDSAVYLCASSFLRGDYNEQFFGPGTRLTVL.